This record concerns one T cell receptor beta chain sequence. Its antigen is not identified. The data stem from a study of T cell responses to AZD1222 COVID-19 vaccine. General observations from the study: White British donors predominated, females outnumbered males, and clonal diversity was possibly underestimated. The study identified only six AZD1222 recipients as seropositive at baseline.

The CDR3 covers 15 residues. Per germline, CDR1 SGHTA and CDR2 FQGNSA. With V trimmed by 2 bases and J by 2 bases, 4 bases remained unmatched. Method: immunoSEQ multiplex PCR; TCRdb's copy keeps in-frame clones and lacks some. Among about 140,000 clones, about nine tenths were seen once, and the ten largest hold approximately 5.4%. The V call is TRBV7-2, the J call TRBJ2-5; 8 positions agree with TRBD2. Sample: peripheral blood, taken on day 0 of AZD1222 vaccination. This receptor was taken from an adult in good health. In DNA, the CDR3 is TGTGCCAGCAGCTTAAGTGCTAGCGGGCAAGAGACCCAGTACTTC. Its protein is CASSLSASGQETQYF.